This T cell receptor beta chain comes out of a study of metastatic and nonmetastatic thyroid tumors (dated by TCRdb to the early 2020s). General notes on the study: For patients with malignant and with benign thyroid disease, the researchers compared repertoires between peripheral blood samples and tumor or nodule tissue samples.

Broad study findings and their caveats: In both blood and tumor samples, malignant tumors were reported to have significantly higher TCR beta diversity than benign nodules.

No patient had received any treatment before thyroid surgery. The study retrospectively analysed patient clinical samples collected from the early 2010s to the late 2010s using T-cell receptor beta sequencing. Libraries came from PCR. Sequencing used an Illumina HiSeq 4000. High-throughput sequencing was used to profile the CDR3 region of the TCR beta-chain in every patient. Concerning the study's data processing: CDR3 differences across clinicopathological groups were used to build a classifier for discriminating distant-metastatic papillary thyroid cancer patients. The Shannon index was used to assess repertoire diversity, and the Morisita-Horn index was used to assess tumor-blood repertoire similarity. TCRdb itself trimmed the public reads at Q25 with fastp, ran MiXCR and retained productive beta chains. None of the V and J calls come from the authors' own analysis; TCRdb made them. The sample table shows 40,000 or so clones, and roughly 26% are seen once. Around 9.5% of the sample lies in the top ten.

Including the terminal cysteine and phenylalanine, the CDR3 comprises 12 residues. Only CDR3 DNA is held: 36 bases, read in frame from base 1. Looking up the germline V gene yields CDR1 SGHTA and CDR2 FQGNSA. This clone was counted between two and nine times. It has no known antigen specificity. At one of its ends the junction is not consistent with the germline gene, which may arise from a read error. The sequenced material came from blood. The V and J segments used are TRBV7-2 and TRBJ2-7; no D gene call is confident. The receptor's source is a female donor with papillary thyroid cancer or a benign thyroid nodule (not recorded which). Some clones in this sample may be carry-over from other donors' samples. The encoded CDR3 is CASSNPPYQQYF. The bases read TGTGCCAGCAGCAACCCTCCCTACCAGCAGTACTTC.